This is a list of T cell receptor beta chains from one sample in a study of siplizumab effects on memory and regulatory T cells. Sequencing was performed with immunoSEQ multiplex PCR; in TCRdb, only in-frame clones are kept and a portion is missing. The sample records 37,000 or so clones, roughly 90% being singletons. Sequencing input: naive CD4+ T cells sorted from blood. The receptors were sampled from a human donor in good health. Both conserved end residues are part of each CDR3. D genes are given only for firm matches. Clone size is not always given. Where it is, it says once, few, many or a class for expanded clones.

TRBV7-8	.	.	TRBJ2-4	TGTGCCAGCAGCTTATCTGGGGGGACCAAAAACATTCAGTACTTC	CASSLSGGTKNIQYF
TRBV6-6	.	TRBD2	TRBJ2-7	TGTGCCAGCAACCGACTAGCGACCAATTCCTACGAGCAGTACTTC	CASNRLATNSYEQYF
TRBV21-1	.	.	TRBJ1-2	TGTGCCAGCAGCAAAAAAGTAGGACCGAATGGCTACACCTTC	CASSKKVGPNGYTF
TRBV6-6	.	TRBD2	TRBJ2-7	TGTGCCACCCATACTAGCGGGAGGGCCGACGAGCAGTACTTC	CATHTSGRADEQYF
TRBV2	once	TRBD2	TRBJ2-7	TGTGCCAGCTTACGATCTAGCGGGAGCATATCCTACGAGCAGTACTTC	CASLRSSGSISYEQYF
TRBV2	.	.	TRBJ1-5	TGTGCCAGCAGTGAACTGGACAGCAATCAGCCCCAGCATTTT	CASSELDSNQPQHF
TRBV6-4	.	.	TRBJ2-2	TGTGCCAGCAGTGAGCGGCCCGTGCTGGCCGGGGAGCTGTTTTTT	CASSERPVLAGELFF
TRBV6-5	.	TRBD1	TRBJ2-7	TGTGCCAGCAGTTACCTACCGGGACAGGGGGGCTACGAGCAGTACTTC	CASSYLPGQGGYEQYF
TRBV27	.	.	TRBJ1-6	TGTGCCAGCAGTCTCGGTAATTCACCCCTCCACTTT	CASSLGNSPLHF
TRBV29-1	.	.	TRBJ2-1	TGCAGCGTTGGGAGGAATGAGCAGTTCTTC	CSVGRNEQFF
TRBV5-6	.	.	TRBJ1-1	TGTGCCAGCAGCTTAGACAGCACTGAAGCTTTCTTT	CASSLDSTEAFF
TRBV19	.	.	TRBJ1-1	TGTGCCAGTAGTGGCATCGTCGGGGGCTACACTGAAGCTTTCTTT	CASSGIVGGYTEAFF
TRBV7-2	.	TRBD2	TRBJ2-5	TGTGCCAGCAGCCCATGGGGGGGCGGGGGGTCGGAGACCCAGTACTTC	CASSPWGGGGSETQYF
TRBV19	.	.	TRBJ2-7	TGTGCCAGTAGCAACGGGCCGCTTACCTACGAGCAGTACTTC	CASSNGPLTYEQYF
TRBV5-4	.	TRBD1	TRBJ1-1	TGTGCCAGCAGGTTGACAGGGGAGGTCCGGACTGAAGCTTTCTTT	CASRLTGEVRTEAFF